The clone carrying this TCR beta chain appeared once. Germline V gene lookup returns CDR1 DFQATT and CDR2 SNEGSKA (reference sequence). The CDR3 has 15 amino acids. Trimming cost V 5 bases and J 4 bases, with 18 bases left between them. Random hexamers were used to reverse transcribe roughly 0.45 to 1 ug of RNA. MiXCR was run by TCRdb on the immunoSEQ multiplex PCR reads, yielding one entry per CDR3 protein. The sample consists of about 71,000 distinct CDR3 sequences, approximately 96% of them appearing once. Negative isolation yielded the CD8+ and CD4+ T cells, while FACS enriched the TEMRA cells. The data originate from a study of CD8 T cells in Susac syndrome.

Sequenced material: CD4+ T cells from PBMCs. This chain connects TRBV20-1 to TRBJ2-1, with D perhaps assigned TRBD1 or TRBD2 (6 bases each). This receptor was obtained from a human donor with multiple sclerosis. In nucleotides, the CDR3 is TGCAGTGCTGCAGAAAGTAGGGGGGTTTACAATGAGCAGTTCTTC. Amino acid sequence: CSAAESRGVYNEQFF.